The 16 T cell receptor beta chains reported below all come from one sample, sequenced in a study of T cell responses to AZD1222 COVID-19 vaccine. The table came from immunoSEQ multiplex PCR; TCRdb's copy has only in-frame clones and leaves some out. The sample shows about 260,000 clones, just over 90% of them seen only once. The source was peripheral blood, collected on day 0 of AZD1222 vaccination. The source of these receptors is an adult in good health.

The rearrangement links TRBV2 to TRBJ2-3; TRBD2 matches at 12 bases. Germline CDR1 and CDR2: SNHLY and FYNNEI. This CDR3 spans 15 amino acids. V was pared by 6 bases and J by 7 bases, with 8 bases of the junction left unmatched. The CDR3 here is CASRAGLAGVYTQYF. Written as DNA, the CDR3 is TGTGCCAGCAGGGCGGGACTAGCGGGTGTGTATACGCAGTATTTT. The variable domain in full, with the rest retrieved from reference TRBV2 and TRBJ2-3, is EPEVTQTPSHQVTQMGQEVILRCVPISNHLYFYWYRQILGQKVEFLVSFYNNEISEKSEIFDDQFSVERPDGSNFTLKIRSTKLEDSAMYFCASRAGLAGVYTQYFGPGTRLTVL.

The gene calls are TRBV28 and TRBJ1-2, with 8 bases identical to TRBD1. The germline V gene encodes CDR1 MDHEN and CDR2 SYDVKM. This CDR3 has 13 amino acids. V was clipped by 8 bases and J by 4 bases; unmatched bases: 6. CDR3 DNA sequence: TGTGCCAGCGGACAGGGAGGCTTCTATGGCTACACCTTC. Translation gives CASGQGGFYGYTF.

CDR3 sequence reads: CASSLPGVSTDTQYF. Written as DNA, the CDR3 is TGTGCCAGCAGCTTACCGGGGGTTAGCACAGATACGCAGTATTTT. The V and J genes are TRBV7-9 and TRBJ2-3; D is possibly TRBD2 (6 bases). The V and J ends lost 2 bases and 0 bases respectively, with 9 bases between them. CDR3 size: 15 residues. CDR1 SEHNR and CDR2 FQNEAQ come from the germline V gene (reference sequence).

About this clone: One end of the junction does not line up with germline, which may come from a read error. V and J are TRBV5-1 and TRBJ2-7; D unresolved. Germline CDR1 SGHRS, CDR2 YFSETQ. CDR3 length: 14 amino acids. CDR3 coding DNA: TGCGCCAGCAGGTTGGACGTAGGCAGATACGAGCAGTACTTC. This gives the protein CASRLDVGRYEQYF.

This clone was counted a single time. CDR3 protein: CASSFSARSYNSPLHF. The CDR3 nucleotides read TGTGCCAGCAGTTTTTCGGCCCGCTCCTATAATTCACCCCTCCACTTT. The chain recombines TRBV27 with TRBJ1-6, with D unresolved. V lost 3 bases, J lost 0 bases, and 9 bases lay in between. This CDR3 is 16 amino acids long. Germline CDR1 and CDR2: MNHEY and SMNVEV (reference sequence).

V usage is TRBV5-1 and J usage is TRBJ1-1; the D gene is possibly TRBD1 (5 bases). This CDR3 has 15 residues. Trimming removed 4 bases from V and 3 bases from J, with 16 bases in between. Looked up from germline, CDR1 is SGHRS and CDR2 is YFSETQ. The CDR3 sequence: CASSPSSDSYTEAFF. DNA for the CDR3: TGCGCCAGCAGCCCCTCCTCCGACAGTTACACTGAAGCTTTCTTT.

CDR3 in amino acids: CASSFSGQGSYEQYF. The CDR3 DNA reads TGTGCCAGCAGCTTTTCAGGACAGGGCTCCTACGAGCAGTACTTC. The V and J genes are TRBV11-1 and TRBJ2-7; 8 bases are shared with TRBD1. Germline CDR1 and CDR2: SGHAT and FQDESV (reference sequence). This CDR3 comprises 15 residues. Trimming at V came to 3 bases and at J to 0 bases, leaving 4 bases not matched to a gene.

CDR3 sequence: CASSRSGPDTQYF. CDR3 in DNA: TGTGCCAGCAGCCGGAGCGGTCCAGATACGCAGTATTTT. The chain joins TRBV28 to TRBJ2-3; D might be TRBD2 (5 bases). Germline loops: CDR1 MDHEN, CDR2 SYDVKM. V lost 6 bases and J 4 bases, leaving 11 bases between the germline ends. This CDR3 is built from 13 residues.

The chain links TRBV12-3 or TRBV12-4 to TRBJ2-1; TRBD2 aligns across 10 bases. The CDR3 length is 13 residues. With 7 bases clipped from V and 7 bases from J, the junction kept 4 bases outside the gene matches. CDR3 protein: CASTLAGVNEQFF. For the CDR3, the DNA is TGTGCCAGCACCCTAGCGGGGGTTAATGAGCAGTTCTTC.

The rearrangement joins TRBV25-1 to TRBJ2-3; D is unclear. The CDR3 has 15 residues. Germline V gene lookup returns CDR1 MGHDK and CDR2 SYGVNS. With 4 bases removed from V and 5 bases from J, the gap between germline ends came to 16 bases. CDR3 nucleotides: TGTGCCAGCAGTGCACCGGGTTCCCCGGGAGATACGCAGTATTTT. As protein: CASSAPGSPGDTQYF.

In its sample, this clone was seen once. The chain joins TRBV2 to TRBJ2-7; D ambiguous. CDR1 and CDR2 from the germline V gene are SNHLY and FYNNEI. V lost 3 bases and J lost 6, with 3 bases in between. This CDR3 has 10 amino acids. The CDR3 sequence: CASSDGEQYF. The CDR3 DNA reads TGTGCCAGCAGTGATGGCGAGCAGTACTTC. The variable domain in full, with the rest retrieved from reference TRBV2 and TRBJ2-7, is EPEVTQTPSHQVTQMGQEVILRCVPISNHLYFYWYRQILGQKVEFLVSFYNNEISEKSEIFDDQFSVERPDGSNFTLKIRSTKLEDSAMYFCASSDGEQYFGPGTRLTVT.

The rearrangement links TRBV6-5 to TRBJ1-3; no clear D. CDR3 length: 13 residues. The germline V gene has CDR1 MNHEY and CDR2 SVGAGI. The germline V and J ends were trimmed by 6 bases and 0 bases, with 6 bases remaining between them. The CDR3 is CASRVNSGNTIYF. The DNA for the CDR3 is TGTGCCAGCAGAGTAAACTCTGGAAACACCATATATTTT.

V gene TRBV28 combines with J gene TRBJ2-4, with a weak D call TRBD1 (6 bases). The germline V gene has CDR1 MDHEN and CDR2 SYDVKM. V was cut by 2 bases and J by 5 bases, with 7 bases left in between. This CDR3 comprises 13 residues. CDR3 residues: CASSLPGENIQYF. The CDR3 DNA follows: TGTGCCAGCAGTTTACCAGGGGAAAACATTCAGTACTTC.

The chain has TRBV6-2 or TRBV6-3 and TRBJ1-2, with D perhaps TRBD1 (6 bases). Germline loops: CDR1 MNHEY, CDR2 SVGEGT. V lost 3 bases, J lost 6 bases, and 17 bases lay in between. This CDR3 comprises 15 residues. The DNA of the CDR3 is TGTGCCAGCAGTTATCCTGACAGGCCTGGGAATGGCTACACCTTC. The encoded protein is CASSYPDRPGNGYTF.

This rearrangement joins TRBV3-1 (or the pseudogene TRBV3-2) to TRBJ2-7, with D possibly being TRBD1 (5 bases). CDR1 LGHDT and CDR2 YNNKEL come from the germline V gene (reference sequence). The germline V and J ends were trimmed by 3 bases and 0 bases, with 12 bases remaining between them. The CDR3 totals 15 residues. In DNA form, the CDR3 reads TGTGCCAGCAGCCAGTACAGGATTAGCTCCTACGAGCAGTACTTC. Translation: CASSQYRISSYEQYF.

The gene calls are TRBV10-3 and TRBJ2-1; 7 positions match TRBD2. Germline trimming cut 3 bases from V and 4 bases from J; bases unmatched to any gene: 6. Looked up from germline, CDR1 is ENHRY and CDR2 is SYGVKD. This CDR3 has 15 amino acids. CDR3 sequence (DNA): TGTGCCATCAGTGAAGGGACTACCCGGTACAATGAGCAGTTCTTC. It is translated as CAISEGTTRYNEQFF.